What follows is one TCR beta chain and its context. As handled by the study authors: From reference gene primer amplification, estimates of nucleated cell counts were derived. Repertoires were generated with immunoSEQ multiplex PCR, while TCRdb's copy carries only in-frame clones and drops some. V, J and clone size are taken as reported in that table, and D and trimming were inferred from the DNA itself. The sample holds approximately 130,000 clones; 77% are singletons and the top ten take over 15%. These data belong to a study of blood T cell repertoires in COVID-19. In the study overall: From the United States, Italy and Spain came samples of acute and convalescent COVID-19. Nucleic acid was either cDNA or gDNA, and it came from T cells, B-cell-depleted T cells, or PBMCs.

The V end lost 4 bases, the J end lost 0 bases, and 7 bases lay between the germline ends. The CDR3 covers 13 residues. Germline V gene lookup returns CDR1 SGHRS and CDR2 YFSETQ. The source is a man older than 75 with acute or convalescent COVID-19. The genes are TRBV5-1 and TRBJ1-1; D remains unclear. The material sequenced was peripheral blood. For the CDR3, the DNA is TGCGCCAGCAGCCAGAAGATGAACACTGAAGCTTTCTTT. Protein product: CASSQKMNTEAFF.